A single sample gave rise to the 4 T cell receptor beta chains below, sequenced in a study of breast tumors, draining lymph nodes, adjacent tissues (dated by TCRdb to about 2016). Lymph node samples came from the axillary draining lymph nodes of breast cancer patients. The library was obtained by multiplex PCR. Sequencing instrument: Illumina HiSeq 2000. In TCRdb, the public reads were trimmed at Q25 with fastp and aligned with MiXCR, with productive beta chains retained. Each entry is one CDR3 protein sequence, shown with its most common DNA and genes. This sample is represented by approximately 200,000 distinct CDR3 sequences; 31% of them were singletons. More than 4% of the sample is in the top ten clones. Sequencing was done on a sample of axillary lymph node tissue. These receptors came from a female donor with breast cancer. Some clones in this sample may be carry-over from other donors' samples.

CDR3 amino acids: CAKGGSPPYNEQFF. The CDR3 DNA follows: TGTGCCAAGGGAGGCTCCCCCCCCTACAATGAGCAGTTCTTC. The rearrangement joins TRBV30 to TRBJ2-1; D perhaps matches TRBD2 (6 bases). Germline CDR1 reads GTSNPN; CDR2 reads SVGIG (reference sequence). Trimming took off 8 bases at V and 2 bases at J, with 16 bases between the two ends. The CDR3 consists of 14 residues.

The chain carries TRBV30 and TRBJ2-5, with a possible D match to TRBD2 (6 bases). The CDR3 contains 14 residues. Trimming shortened V by 2 bases and J by 7 bases, and 17 bases separated the two germline ends. Germline CDR1 and CDR2: GTSNPN and SVGIG (reference sequence). CDR3 amino acids: CAWSKPGLRGTQYF. The CDR3 DNA is TGTGCCTGGAGTAAACCGGGACTCAGAGGGACCCAGTACTTC.

This clonotype was seen ten or more times. The V and J genes are TRBV11-2 and TRBJ2-7; D uncertain. CDR1 and CDR2 from the germline V gene are SGHAT and FQNNGV. This CDR3 has 15 amino acids. V lost 0 bases and J lost 3, with 12 bases in between. The CDR3 coding sequence is TGTGCCAGCAGCTTAGATCGGCTTCCAAGCTACGAGCAGTACTTC. Translation: CASSLDRLPSYEQYF.

This clonotype was recorded many times. The chain recombines TRBV7-9 with TRBJ1-6, with D hard to call. This CDR3 spans 14 amino acids. Germline assignment: CDR1 SEHNR and CDR2 FQNEAQ (reference sequence). Trimming left V 1 base short and J 4 bases short, with 5 bases between. The CDR3 bases are TGTGCCAGCAGCTTAGACGGGTATAATTCACCCCTCCACTTT. Translation: CASSLDGYNSPLHF.